These 28 T cell receptor beta chains were sequenced from one sample in a study of molecular identifiers for immune sequencing clone quantification. TCRdb reprocessed the PCR reads with MiXCR, giving one entry per CDR3 protein. The table shows hundreds of thousands of distinct CDR3 sequences, with about 25% occurring only once. The sequenced material came from naive CD8+ T cells from blood, with Jurkat cell RNA spiked in. As for subset: FACS-sorted CD8+CD4-CCR7+CD45RA+ naive T cells. The receptor source for this set is a human donor in good health. Some libraries in this study had Jurkat cell RNA spiked in.

The chain employs TRBV28 and TRBJ1-5, with TRBD1 matching 8 bases. Germline loops: CDR1 MDHEN, CDR2 SYDVKM. Germline trimming cut 8 bases from V and 0 bases from J; bases unmatched to any gene: 21. The CDR3 contains 20 residues. The CDR3 is CASSLISDRVGDYSNQPQHF. The CDR3 region has the DNA TGTGCCAGCTCACTTATCTCGGACAGGGTGGGGGATTATAGCAATCAGCCCCAGCATTTT.

The chain carries TRBV4-3 and TRBJ2-6; D unresolved. V dropped 0 bases and J dropped 0 bases, with 12 bases sitting between them. The CDR3 extends over 18 amino acids. Germline CDR1 reads LGHNA; CDR2 reads YSLEER. CDR3 sequence: CASSQDLSGYSGANVLTF. The CDR3 DNA reads TGCGCCAGCAGCCAAGATCTTAGTGGGTACTCTGGGGCCAACGTCCTGACTTTC.

CDR3 DNA sequence: TGTGCCAGCAGTGAACGAGAAGGGCTCACTGGGGCCAACGTCCTGACTTTC. Translated, it gives CASSEREGLTGANVLTF. The genes are TRBV25-1 and TRBJ2-6; D ambiguous. The germline gives CDR1 MGHDK, CDR2 SYGVNS. Trimming took off 2 bases at V and 2 bases at J, with 13 bases between the two ends. CDR3 size: 17 residues.

This clonotype has only a few counts. The V call is TRBV4-3, the J call TRBJ2-1, with TRBD2 matching 13 bases. CDR1 is LGHNA and CDR2 is YSLEER in the germline V gene. This CDR3 comprises 19 residues. V lost 4 bases to trimming and J lost 0 bases; unmatched junction nucleotides: 9. This CDR3 is CASSPGLAGEIRSYNEQFF. The CDR3 DNA follows: TGCGCCAGCAGCCCAGGACTAGCGGGAGAGATTCGCTCCTACAATGAGCAGTTCTTC.

The rearrangement links TRBV19 to TRBJ2-1; 13 bases align to TRBD2. This CDR3 has 15 amino acids. The trim removed 6 bases at V and 9 bases at J, leaving 8 bases unmatched. CDR1 is LNHDA, CDR2 SQIVND, per germline (reference sequence). The CDR3 sequence is CASSARLAGGIEQFF. DNA for the CDR3: TGTGCCAGTAGCGCCCGACTAGCGGGAGGTATTGAGCAGTTCTTC.

This clonotype was seen at least ten times. The chain is built from TRBV29-1 and TRBJ2-7; 8 bases match TRBD1. V shed 6 bases and J 5 bases; nucleotides not matched to a gene: 3. CDR1 and CDR2 (germline): SQVTM, ANQGSEA. This CDR3 has 11 amino acids. CDR3 residues: CSVDREHEQYF. In DNA form, the CDR3 reads TGCAGCGTGGACAGGGAGCACGAGCAGTACTTC.

This clonotype appeared many times. This chain joins TRBV11-2 and TRBJ2-5, with 7 bases fitting TRBD1. Germline V lookup: CDR1 SGHAT, CDR2 FQNNGV. The CDR3 is made up of 16 amino acids. V was pared by 4 bases and J by 1 base, with 9 bases of the junction left unmatched. The CDR3 DNA reads as TGTGCCAGCAGCTCCAGACCCCGGGACAGCCAAGAGACCCAGTACTTC. Translation: CASSSRPRDSQETQYF.

The rearrangement links TRBV28 to TRBJ2-3, with 8 bases fitting TRBD2. There are 16 residues in the CDR3. Trimming at V came to 2 bases and at J to 4 bases, leaving 8 bases not matched to a gene. Per the germline V gene, CDR1 is MDHEN and CDR2 is SYDVKM. The CDR3 region is CASSLMVGRGADTQYF. Here the CDR3 DNA reads TGTGCCAGCAGTTTAATGGTCGGGAGGGGGGCAGATACGCAGTATTTT.

This clonotype was seen only a few times. The rearrangement links TRBV12-5 to TRBJ1-4; unclear D gene. CDR3 length: 17 residues. The germline V and J ends were trimmed by 2 bases and 5 bases, with 18 bases remaining between them. CDR1 is LGHNT, CDR2 FRNRAP, per germline. This CDR3 reads CASGLPPDGGSNEKLFF. CDR3 nucleotides: TGTGCTAGTGGTTTGCCTCCGGATGGAGGGTCCAATGAAAAACTGTTTTTT. The full variable domain, rest sourced from reference TRBV12-5 and TRBJ1-4, is DARVTQTPRHKVTEMGQEVTMRCQPILGHNTVFWYRQTMMQGLELLAYFRNRAPLDDSGMPKDRFSAEMPDATLATLKIQPSEPRDSAVYFCASGLPPDGGSNEKLFFGSGTQLSVL.

This clonotype was picked up many times. The CDR3 bases are TGTGCCAGCAGCTTGGTTCTCCTAGCGGGGGGTTCCTCTGGGGCCAACGTCCTGACTTTC. It codes for CASSLVLLAGGSSGANVLTF. The V and J genes are TRBV5-8 and TRBJ2-6, with 11 nucleotides matching TRBD2. This CDR3 comprises 20 residues. V lost 0 bases and J lost 0; bases outside the gene matches: 8. Germline V lookup: CDR1 SGHTS, CDR2 YDEGEE.

This chain uses TRBV7-2 with TRBJ2-7; D might be TRBD2 (6 bases). Trimming removed 6 bases from V and 1 base from J, with 13 bases in between. The CDR3 has 14 residues. CDR1 and CDR2 from the germline V gene are SGHTA and FQGNSA. CDR3 protein: CASRELALSYEQYF. The CDR3 nucleotides are TGTGCCAGCAGAGAACTAGCCCTATCCTACGAGCAGTACTTC.

Points on this clonotype: This may arise from a read error, as a much more abundant clone is one base away. The chain links TRBV27 to TRBJ1-5; D ambiguous. Germline loops: CDR1 MNHEY, CDR2 SMNVEV (reference sequence). This CDR3 spans 13 amino acids. V lost 0 bases and J 6 bases, leaving 6 bases between the germline ends. DNA of the CDR3: TGTGCCAGCAGTTTATCGGTCCCTCAGCCCCAGCATTTT. Protein product: CASSLSVPQPQHF.

The sample holds many counts of this clonotype. CDR3 loop: CASSLLGFDEQFF. The CDR3 DNA reads as TGCGCCAGCAGCTTGCTGGGTTTCGATGAGCAGTTCTTC. The rearrangement joins TRBV5-1 to TRBJ2-1; D not resolved. CDR3 size: 13 residues. Looked up from germline, CDR1 is SGHRS and CDR2 is YFSETQ. Trimming removed 1 base at V and 8 bases at J, with 10 bases between.

In its sample, this clonotype was seen a few times. The chain employs TRBV28 and TRBJ2-2; weak D call: TRBD1 (5 bases). V lost 3 bases, J lost 0 bases, and 23 bases lay in between. There are 20 residues in the CDR3. The germline gives CDR1 MDHEN, CDR2 SYDVKM. The CDR3 region is CASSLTARWSGRTNTGELFF. The CDR3 region has the DNA TGTGCCAGCAGTTTGACAGCCCGGTGGTCAGGCCGAACGAACACCGGGGAGCTGTTTTTT.

This clonotype was recorded a few times. This rearrangement joins TRBV4-1 to TRBJ1-1; D possibly corresponds to TRBD1 (6 bases). The germline V and J ends were trimmed by 4 bases and 4 bases, with 28 bases remaining between them. Germline CDR1 MGHRA, CDR2 YSYEKL. The CDR3 is 19 residues long. CDR3 sequence (DNA): TGCGCCAGCAGCCTCCACAGCGGACAGAATAATGTGCTCGGCACTGAAGCTTTCTTT. Its protein is CASSLHSGQNNVLGTEAFF.

This clonotype turned up a few times. The chain carries TRBV25-1 and TRBJ1-6; no clear D. V lost 2 bases and J 7 bases, leaving 15 bases between the germline ends. Per germline, CDR1 MGHDK and CDR2 SYGVNS. This CDR3 has 16 amino acids. CDR3 region: CASSEPSTLQNSPLHF. The DNA for the CDR3 is TGTGCCAGCAGTGAACCCAGCACCTTACAAAATTCACCCCTCCACTTT.

As regards this clonotype: A much larger clone sits a single nucleotide away, making a read error possible. The CDR3: CASSFGRGHRGHTF. CDR3 DNA sequence: TGTGCCAGCAGTTTCGGCAGGGGGCATAGAGGCCACACCTTC. The chain has TRBV27 and TRBJ1-2, with 8 bases identical to TRBD1. The CDR3 is made up of 14 amino acids. Germline V CDR1 and CDR2: MNHEY, SMNVEV (reference sequence). V shed 3 bases, J shed 12 bases, and the junction held 12 bases outside the gene matches.

V usage is TRBV3-1 and J usage is TRBJ2-1; 9 nucleotides match TRBD1. The CDR3 contains 16 residues. Germline V gene data show CDR1 as LGHDT and CDR2 as YNNKEL (reference sequence). Trimming cost V 1 base and J 12 bases; bases outside gene matches: 13. CDR3 DNA sequence: TGTGCCAGCAGCCAAGTGGAACAGGGGGCTGGAGGCGTGCAGTTCTTC. It is translated as CASSQVEQGAGGVQFF.

The V and J genes are TRBV28 and TRBJ2-3, with D possibly matching TRBD1 (5 bases). This CDR3 spans 15 amino acids. Looked up from germline, CDR1 is MDHEN and CDR2 is SYDVKM. Trimming removed 5 bases from V and 5 bases from J, with 17 bases in between. CDR3 DNA sequence: TGTGCCAGCAGTCTCCAGGGTATTGTGGGAGATACGCAGTATTTT. It specifies CASSLQGIVGDTQYF.

This clonotype has ten or more counts. J is TRBJ2-7 and V is TRBV7-2, with D possibly matching TRBD2 (5 bases). V was shortened by 5 bases and J by 0 bases, with 11 bases between the two germline ends. Per germline, CDR1 SGHTA and CDR2 FQGNSA. The CDR3 has 14 residues. The CDR3 is CASSRPGSSYEQYF. DNA for the CDR3: TGTGCCAGCAGCCGCCCGGGGAGCTCCTACGAGCAGTACTTC.

This clonotype showed up many times. The V call is TRBV4-1, the J call TRBJ2-3; no firm D call. The CDR3 is made up of 12 amino acids. The germline V gene has CDR1 MGHRA and CDR2 YSYEKL. Trimming took off 4 bases at V and 8 bases at J, with 10 bases between the two ends. CDR3 bases: TGCGCCAGCAGCCCGGATCTCGGTACGCAGTATTTT. This gives the protein CASSPDLGTQYF.

The chain is built from TRBV4-1 and TRBJ2-7; D possibly corresponds to TRBD2 (6 bases). CDR3 size: 15 residues. CDR1 and CDR2 from the germline V gene are MGHRA and YSYEKL. Trimming left V 0 bases short and J 4 bases short, with 13 bases between. As DNA, the CDR3 is TGCGCCAGCAGCCAAGATCGGGAGTCGACGTACGAGCAGTACTTC. Its translation is CASSQDRESTYEQYF.

The rearrangement uses TRBV9 and TRBJ1-2; D is unresolved. The ends were cut back, 3 bases at V and 4 bases at J, with 7 bases in the middle. The CDR3 consists of 12 residues. Germline assignment: CDR1 SGDLS and CDR2 YYNGEE. The CDR3 loop reads CASSGNSYGYTF. CDR3 nucleotides: TGTGCCAGCAGCGGAAACAGCTATGGCTACACCTTC.

Of note for this clonotype: With a much larger clone just one base away, this may be a read error. No conserved phenylalanine or tryptophan is present at the end of the CDR3, so a read error is the likely explanation. The V gene is TRBV28, the J gene TRBJ2-7, with D perhaps being TRBD1 or TRBD2 (5 bases each). This CDR3 is 13 amino acids long. Looked up from germline, CDR1 is MDHEN and CDR2 is SYDVKM. The ends were cut back, 6 bases at V and 4 bases at J, with 13 bases in the middle. DNA of the CDR3: TGTGCCAGCAGCCCTCGAGGGGTATACGAGCAGTACATC. Translated: CASSPRGVYEQYI.

V and J are TRBV12-3 or TRBV12-4 and TRBJ2-7; 7 bases align to TRBD2. The CDR3 is 13 residues long. The V gene end was trimmed by 8 bases and the J gene end by 2 bases; junction bases not matched to a gene: 6. CDR3 nucleotides: TGTGCCAGCGGTCTAGCGGTAACCTACGAGCAGTACTTC. Translation: CASGLAVTYEQYF.

In this sample, this clonotype turned up many times. The chain is built from TRBV7-2 and TRBJ2-3; a possible D gene is TRBD2 (5 bases). Trimming took off 2 bases at V and 8 bases at J, with 17 bases between the two ends. The CDR3 has 15 residues. Germline CDR1 and CDR2: SGHTA and FQGNSA. The CDR3 here is CASSLNPGSSGTQYF. The CDR3 DNA reads TGTGCCAGCAGCTTAAATCCGGGGAGCAGCGGTACGCAGTATTTT.

Regarding this clonotype: A clone one base away is much larger, so this may be a read error. CDR3 sequence (DNA): TGCGCCAGCGGCCAAGATCTCGGGCCCCGGGCGGGCACAGATACGCAGTATTTT. It specifies CASGQDLGPRAGTDTQYF. This chain joins TRBV4-3 and TRBJ2-3; D remains ambiguous. Germline V gives CDR1 LGHNA, CDR2 YSLEER. The CDR3 totals 18 residues.

This clonotype was detected ten times or more. The chain recombines TRBV5-1 with TRBJ2-1, with 9 bases identical to TRBD1. The V gene end was trimmed by 4 bases and the J gene end by 0 bases; junction bases not matched to a gene: 2. In germline, CDR1 is SGHRS, CDR2 YFSETQ. This CDR3 has 15 amino acids. This CDR3 is CASSPTGGSYNEQFF. CDR3 DNA sequence: TGCGCCAGCAGCCCGACAGGGGGCTCCTACAATGAGCAGTTCTTC.